Shown below are 32 T cell receptor beta chains from a single sample sequenced in a study of cytomegalovirus exposure and HLA in healthy donors. With 60 Vbeta and 13 Jbeta primers, the PCR was carried out. Data came from immunoSEQ multiplex PCR; TCRdb stores just in-frame clones and leaves some out. The profile shows more than 200,000 clones, around 80% of them singletons. Sequenced input: PBMCs. All receptors come from a man in his forties in good health and CMV-seropositive.

This clone was found once. This rearrangement joins TRBV2 to TRBJ2-4; D is perhaps TRBD1 (8 bases). The CDR3 is 14 residues long. The germline V gene encodes CDR1 SNHLY and CDR2 FYNNEI. V dropped 5 bases and J dropped 5 bases, with 13 bases sitting between them. The CDR3 DNA follows: TGTGCCAGCAGTAGGACAGGGAGGGAAAACATTCAGTACTTC. It yields the protein CASSRTGRENIQYF.

The rearrangement links TRBV2 to TRBJ2-3; perhaps TRBD2 as D (6 bases). Germline CDR1 SNHLY, CDR2 FYNNEI. This CDR3 is built from 14 residues. Trimming stripped 3 bases from V and 1 base from J, with 8 bases between. The CDR3 DNA is TGTGCCAGCAGTGAGTCTAGCGGCACAGATACGCAGTATTTT. Its protein product is CASSESSGTDTQYF.

The chain combines TRBV19 with TRBJ1-1; perhaps TRBD1 as D (6 bases). Trimming cost V 1 base and J 6 bases, with 21 bases left between them. The CDR3 runs 17 residues. The germline V gene encodes CDR1 LNHDA and CDR2 SQIVND (reference sequence). The CDR3 loop reads CASSIAGAGVVLAEAFF. The CDR3 coding sequence is TGTGCCAGTAGTATAGCTGGCGCAGGGGTGGTCCTCGCTGAAGCTTTCTTT.

V and J are TRBV7-3 and TRBJ2-1; 14 bases match TRBD2. The CDR3 loop spans 14 amino acids. The V gene end was trimmed by 6 bases and the J gene end by 8 bases; junction bases not matched to a gene: 3. CDR1 SGHTA and CDR2 FQGTGA come from the germline V gene. Here the CDR3 reads CASRRGLAGDEQFF. CDR3 nucleotide sequence: TGTGCCAGCAGACGGGGACTAGCGGGAGATGAGCAGTTCTTC.

This clone was seen only once. The chain couples TRBV6-6 to TRBJ2-2, with a possible D match to TRBD1 (6 bases). V was clipped by 8 bases and J by 0 bases, with 10 bases between them. This CDR3 has 14 amino acids. Per the germline V gene, CDR1 is MNHNY and CDR2 is SVGAGI (reference sequence). The CDR3 nucleotides are TGTGCCAGCCGAGGGGGTCCGAACACCGGGGAGCTGTTTTTT. Its protein product is CASRGGPNTGELFF.

The chain links TRBV29-1 to TRBJ2-3; the match to TRBD2 covers 10 bases. V shed 8 bases, J shed 0 bases, and the junction held 17 bases outside the gene matches. Germline V CDR1 and CDR2: SQVTM, ANQGSEA. This CDR3 is 18 amino acids long. The DNA of the CDR3 is TGCAGCACTACCGGGACTAGCGCTTCGACGACTAGCACAGATACGCAGTATTTT. It specifies CSTTGTSASTTSTDTQYF.

The genes are TRBV29-1 and TRBJ1-2; D unresolved. This CDR3 region has 15 residues. Germline-derived CDR1 and CDR2 are SQVTM and ANQGSEA. The V end was cut by 6 bases, the J end by 0 bases, with 17 bases between. The chain's CDR3 is CSVADMGDANYGYTF. The CDR3 coding sequence is TGCAGCGTAGCCGACATGGGAGACGCTAACTATGGCTACACCTTC.

The J gene is TRBJ2-5, the V gene TRBV7-6; 7 bases are shared with TRBD2. CDR3 length: 17 amino acids. The germline V gene has CDR1 SGHVS and CDR2 FNYEAQ. The V gene end was trimmed by 1 base and the J gene end by 4 bases; junction bases not matched to a gene: 12. The CDR3 nucleotides are TGTGCCAGCAGCTTAGAGTATGCGGGAGAGGGTGTAGAGACCCAGTACTTC. This encodes CASSLEYAGEGVETQYF.

Here the CDR3 DNA reads TGTGCCAGCAGCTTCAGGCAGGGGGTCGGTCAGCCCCAGCATTTT. Amino acid sequence: CASSFRQGVGQPQHF. The rearrangement uses TRBV5-6 and TRBJ1-5; TRBD1 agrees at 7 bases. The CDR3 totals 15 residues. Germline values: CDR1 SGHDT, CDR2 YYEEEE. V was pared by 2 bases and J by 6 bases, with 8 bases of the junction left unmatched.

V usage is TRBV10-3 and J usage is TRBJ2-1; 11 nucleotides align to TRBD2. V lost 2 bases and J lost 6; bases outside the gene matches: 9. The CDR3 is made up of 17 amino acids. The germline V gene has CDR1 ENHRY and CDR2 SYGVKD. CDR3 loop: CAISETLAGGWGNEQFF. As DNA, the CDR3 is TGTGCCATCAGTGAGACCCTAGCGGGAGGATGGGGCAATGAGCAGTTCTTC.

V and J are TRBV2 and TRBJ2-5; 9 nucleotides agree with TRBD1. Germline-derived CDR1 and CDR2 are SNHLY and FYNNEI. The trim removed 6 bases at V and 3 bases at J, leaving 8 bases unmatched. This CDR3 region has 15 residues. CDR3 loop: CASRAGQGDKETQYF. The CDR3 nucleotides read TGTGCCAGCAGAGCGGGACAGGGTGATAAAGAGACCCAGTACTTC.

The chain links TRBV7-9 to TRBJ2-1; tentatively, D is TRBD2 (6 bases). Trimming pared 5 bases from V and 9 bases from J, leaving 20 bases between. CDR1 is SEHNR, CDR2 FQNEAQ, per germline (reference sequence). The CDR3 has 15 residues. CDR3 bases: TGTGCCAGCAGCCTAAGGGAGGTCACGACGGGTGAGCAGTTCTTC. It encodes CASSLREVTTGEQFF.

The chain combines TRBV9 with TRBJ2-5; D uncertain. Germline-derived CDR1 and CDR2 are SGDLS and YYNGEE. V shed 2 bases and J shed 7 bases, with 12 bases lying between them. This CDR3 comprises 13 residues. The CDR3 coding sequence is TGTGCCAGCAGCGTTACACCGCCGGGGACCCAGTACTTC. Translated: CASSVTPPGTQYF.

This chain joins TRBV4-1 and TRBJ2-2; 11 bases are shared with TRBD2. CDR3 length: 16 amino acids. Germline V lookup: CDR1 MGHRA, CDR2 YSYEKL. V lost 2 bases, J lost 7 bases, and 6 bases stayed unmatched. Written as DNA, the CDR3 is TGCGCCAGCAGCCAAAATAGCGGGAGGGCGGGCGGGGAGCTGTTTTTT. As protein: CASSQNSGRAGGELFF.

The V and J genes are TRBV7-9 and TRBJ1-1; no clear D. Trimming took 5 bases from V and 4 from J, leaving 23 bases between them. Germline assignment: CDR1 SEHNR and CDR2 FQNEAQ (reference sequence). The CDR3 totals 17 residues. The CDR3 region is CASSRTILGGRRTEAFF. DNA for the CDR3: TGTGCCAGCAGCCGAACAATCCTCGGCGGGAGGCGCACTGAAGCTTTCTTT.

The chain couples TRBV5-1 to TRBJ1-1; tentatively, D is TRBD1 (5 bases). Trimming pared 0 bases from V and 5 bases from J, leaving 11 bases between. The CDR3 totals 14 residues. Germline CDR1 reads SGHRS; CDR2 reads YFSETQ. CDR3 bases: TGCGCCAGCAGCTTGGTGGCAGGGAAAACTGAAGCTTTCTTT. It yields the protein CASSLVAGKTEAFF.

V gene TRBV28 combines with J gene TRBJ2-2; no reliable D call. From germline, CDR1 is MDHEN and CDR2 SYDVKM. Between the trimmed V and J ends, which lost 7 bases and 6 bases, there was a span of 18 bases. The CDR3 consists of 15 residues. CDR3 coding DNA: TGTGCCAGCACCCCAGCTAGTCCCTTGGCCGGGGAGCTGTTTTTT. Protein: CASTPASPLAGELFF.

This chain joins TRBV6-6 and TRBJ1-1; 7 bases line up with TRBD1. CDR3 length: 15 amino acids. V gave up 2 bases and J gave up 2 bases; unmatched junction bases: 5. Germline V gene data show CDR1 as MNHNY and CDR2 as SVGAGI (reference sequence). CDR3 sequence: CASSYTGDSNTEAFF. For the CDR3, the DNA is TGTGCCAGCAGTTACACAGGGGACAGTAACACTGAAGCTTTCTTT.

This chain connects TRBV6-5 to TRBJ1-2; D is undetermined. CDR3 length: 13 amino acids. V shed 0 bases and J shed 8 bases, with 10 bases lying between them. In germline, CDR1 is MNHEY, CDR2 SVGAGI. CDR3 bases: TGTGCCAGCAGTTACTCAGCCTCCGCGGGCTACACCTTC. Its translation is CASSYSASAGYTF.

J is TRBJ2-1 and V is TRBV5-1, with TRBD1 matching 10 bases. This CDR3 comprises 13 residues. V lost 5 bases to trimming and J lost 7 bases; unmatched junction nucleotides: 3. Per the germline V gene, CDR1 is SGHRS and CDR2 is YFSETQ. Here the CDR3 reads CASRTGGMNEQFF. CDR3 DNA: TGCGCCAGCAGGACAGGGGGCATGAATGAGCAGTTCTTC.

V usage is TRBV13 and J usage is TRBJ2-2; 10 bases agree with TRBD1. In germline, CDR1 is PRHDT, CDR2 FYEKMQ (reference sequence). The CDR3 sequence is 16 residues long. The J segment lost 3 bases and the V segment lost 5 bases, leaving 6 bases of the junction unmatched. CDR3 in DNA: TGTGCCAGCAGCACCTCGGGGACAGGGGACACCGGGGAGCTGTTTTTT. Translated, it gives CASSTSGTGDTGELFF.

The chain has TRBV6-5 and TRBJ2-1; weak D call: TRBD2 (6 bases). The V end lost 2 bases, the J end lost 9 bases, and 17 bases lay between the germline ends. This CDR3 is 15 amino acids long. Germline assignment: CDR1 MNHEY and CDR2 SVGAGI. CDR3 amino acids: CASSYGGKGVGEQFF. CDR3 sequence (DNA): TGTGCCAGCAGTTACGGAGGGAAAGGGGTGGGTGAGCAGTTCTTC.

This chain joins TRBV7-6 and TRBJ1-1; D not certain. V dropped 5 bases and J dropped 1 base, with 17 bases sitting between them. Germline loops: CDR1 SGHVS, CDR2 FNYEAQ. This CDR3 has 16 residues. The DNA for the CDR3 is TGTGCCAGCAGCCTCAGGCCCGGGGTGTCGAACACTGAAGCTTTCTTT. This translates into CASSLRPGVSNTEAFF.

The chain recombines TRBV7-8 with TRBJ1-1; a possible D gene is TRBD1 (6 bases). Germline lookup yields CDR1 SGHVS and CDR2 FQNEAQ. Trimming pared 5 bases from V and 4 bases from J, leaving 11 bases between. The CDR3 runs 13 residues. The CDR3 DNA follows: TGTGCCAGCAGCCCCGACAGGACCACTGAAGCTTTCTTT. Translated: CASSPDRTTEAFF.

The chain is built from TRBV30 and TRBJ1-3, with 9 bases matching TRBD1. After removal of 1 base from V and 2 bases from J, the junction contained 9 bases not matched to a gene. This CDR3 comprises 17 residues. In germline, CDR1 is GTSNPN, CDR2 SVGIG (reference sequence). CDR3 in DNA: TGTGCCTGGAGTGCCACCCCCGGGACAGGGCCTGGAAACACCATATATTTT. It yields the protein CAWSATPGTGPGNTIYF. The full variable domain, completed using reference TRBV30 and TRBJ1-3, is SQTIHQWPATLVQPVGSPLSLECTVEGTSNPNLYWYRQAAGRGLQLLFYSVGIGQISSEVPQNLSASRPQDRQFILSSKKLLLSDSGFYLCAWSATPGTGPGNTIYFGEGSWLTVV.

This rearrangement joins TRBV5-1 to TRBJ2-2; D gene uncertain. V was trimmed by 1 base and J by 0 bases, leaving 10 bases between them. This CDR3 has 16 amino acids. Germline V gives CDR1 SGHRS, CDR2 YFSETQ. The CDR3 nucleotides read TGCGCCAGCAGCTTGAGAGAGTTTTCGAACACCGGGGAGCTGTTTTTT. It specifies CASSLREFSNTGELFF.

The chain recombines TRBV7-6 with TRBJ1-5, with 11 bases aligning to TRBD1. CDR1 and CDR2 from the germline V gene are SGHVS and FNYEAQ. This CDR3 has 16 residues. The V gene end was trimmed by 1 base and the J gene end by 4 bases; junction bases not matched to a gene: 3. CDR3 loop: CASSLEGTGGNQPQHF. The CDR3 DNA sequence: TGTGCCAGCAGCTTAGAAGGGACAGGGGGAAATCAGCCCCAGCATTTT.

The chain has TRBV5-1 and TRBJ2-7, with 7 bases matching TRBD1. The CDR3 is 14 residues long. Trimming at V came to 0 bases and at J to 5 bases, leaving 5 bases not matched to a gene. Germline loops: CDR1 SGHRS, CDR2 YFSETQ. The DNA for the CDR3 is TGCGCCAGCAGCTTGGGAGACAGGGTCCACGAGCAGTACTTC. It specifies CASSLGDRVHEQYF.

This chain uses TRBV9 with TRBJ1-4; TRBD1 aligns across 8 bases. J gave up 1 base and V 3 bases, and 2 bases lay outside the gene matches. The CDR3 runs to 15 residues. Per the germline V gene, CDR1 is SGDLS and CDR2 is YYNGEE. CDR3 nucleotide sequence: TGTGCCAGCAGCGCGACAGGGGAAACTAATGAAAAACTGTTTTTT. Translating it yields CASSATGETNEKLFF.

This chain connects TRBV5-1 to TRBJ1-2; tentative D call: TRBD1 (6 bases). The CDR3 has 15 amino acids. Germline V gene lookup returns CDR1 SGHRS and CDR2 YFSETQ. V lost 0 bases, J lost 0 bases, and 9 bases lay in between. Here the CDR3 reads CASSLVRGSNYGYTF. The CDR3, as DNA: TGCGCCAGCAGCTTGGTCAGGGGTTCTAACTATGGCTACACCTTC.

The gene calls are TRBV12-5 and TRBJ1-5, with 9 bases lining up with TRBD1. This CDR3 spans 15 amino acids. The ends lost 2 bases at V and 2 bases at J; junction bases unmatched: 1. Germline CDR1 LGHNT, CDR2 FRNRAP. This CDR3 is CASGLWTGGNQPQHF. The CDR3 DNA reads as TGTGCTAGTGGTTTGTGGACAGGGGGCAATCAGCCCCAGCATTTT.

The V gene is TRBV10-1, the J gene TRBJ2-7; a possible D gene is TRBD1 (6 bases). The CDR3 is 14 residues long. V lost 5 bases and J lost 3, with 14 bases in between. Per germline, CDR1 WNHNN and CDR2 SYGVQD (reference sequence). The CDR3 bases are TGCGCCAGCAGTAAAACAGGGTCGGGCTACGAGCAGTACTTC. It translates to CASSKTGSGYEQYF.